This TCR beta chain was documented in a study of cytomegalovirus exposure and HLA in healthy donors. At the level of the study: One earlier analysis, a look at about 179 million T cells, found 117 million unique TCR beta sequences. Broader study findings: A later analysis found TCR association rates differed by HLA locus, highest for DRB1 and lowest for HLA-C. In a later analysis, compared with equally common non-associated chains, HLA-associated beta chains were more expanded. More than 15,000 TCR beta sequences were associated with HLA alleles at 0.05 false discovery rate in a later analysis.

After removal of 5 bases from V and 7 bases from J, the junction contained 11 bases not matched to a gene. The CDR3 spans 15 residues. The V gene's germline CDR1 is SGHRS and CDR2 YFSETQ. As to this clone: The antigen remains unidentified.

A multiplex PCR was run with 60 Vbeta primers and 13 Jbeta primers. This table comes from immunoSEQ multiplex PCR, and its TCRdb copy is limited to in-frame clones, with some not included. The sample lists about 170,000 clones, around 73% seen once, with approximately 5.6% in the top ten. The rearrangement links TRBV5-1 to TRBJ2-7; 11 bases fit TRBD2. Sequences were obtained from PBMCs. This sequence originates from a woman between 18 and 29 years old in good health and CMV-seropositive. The CDR3 spells CASRPSGGTTWEQYF. The CDR3 coding sequence is TGCGCCAGCAGACCTAGCGGGGGGACAACTTGGGAGCAGTACTTC.